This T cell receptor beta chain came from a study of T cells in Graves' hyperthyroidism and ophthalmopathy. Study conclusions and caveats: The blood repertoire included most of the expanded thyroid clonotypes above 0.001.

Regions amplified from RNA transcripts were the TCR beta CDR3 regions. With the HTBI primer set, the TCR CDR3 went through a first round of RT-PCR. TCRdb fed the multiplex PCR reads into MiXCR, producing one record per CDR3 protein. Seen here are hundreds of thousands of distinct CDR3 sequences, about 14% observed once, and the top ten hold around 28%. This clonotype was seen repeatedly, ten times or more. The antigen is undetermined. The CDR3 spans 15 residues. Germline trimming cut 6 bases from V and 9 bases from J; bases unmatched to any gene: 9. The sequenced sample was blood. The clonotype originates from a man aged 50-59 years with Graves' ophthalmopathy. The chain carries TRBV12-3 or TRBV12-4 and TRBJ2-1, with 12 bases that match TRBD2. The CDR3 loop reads CASSYSTSGRTEQFF. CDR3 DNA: TGTGCCAGCAGCTACTCGACTAGCGGGAGAACTGAGCAGTTCTTC.